The 32 T cell receptor beta chains below come from one sample, sequenced in a study of blood T cell repertoires in COVID-19. Method: immunoSEQ multiplex PCR; TCRdb's copy keeps in-frame clones and lacks some. The table lists roughly 140,000 clones, approximately 86% of them singletons. Sequences were obtained from peripheral blood. These receptors were collected from a woman aged 40 to 49 with active or convalescent COVID-19.

J is TRBJ2-2 and V is TRBV29-1; 10 positions match TRBD2. CDR3 length equals 15 residues. Germline CDR1 SQVTM, CDR2 ANQGSEA. V was clipped by 5 bases and J by 5 bases; unmatched bases: 8. Here the CDR3 DNA reads TGCAGCGTTTTAGCTAGCGGGAGTTTGACCGGGGAGCTGTTTTTT. This codes for CSVLASGSLTGELFF.

The chain has TRBV7-8 and TRBJ2-5; D possibly corresponds to TRBD1 (6 bases). Per germline, CDR1 SGHVS and CDR2 FQNEAQ. V lost 2 bases and J lost 4, with 11 bases in between. The CDR3 totals 14 residues. This chain's CDR3 is CASSLRVGGETQYF. The CDR3 DNA reads TGTGCCAGCAGCTTACGGGTAGGGGGAGAGACCCAGTACTTC.

V usage is TRBV3-1 (or the pseudogene TRBV3-2) and J usage is TRBJ2-2, with TRBD2 matching 8 bases. J lost 4 bases, V lost 4 bases, and 17 bases had no gene match. Germline CDR1 and CDR2: LGHDT and YNNKEL (reference sequence). This CDR3 is built from 19 residues. CDR3 amino acids: CASSLRAGAPREGTGELFF. The DNA for the CDR3 is TGTGCCAGCAGCCTAAGAGCGGGGGCCCCTCGGGAAGGCACCGGGGAGCTGTTTTTT.

The gene calls are TRBV30 and TRBJ1-2, with 8 positions matching TRBD1. With V trimmed by 5 bases and J by 7 bases, 15 bases remained unmatched. CDR1 is GTSNPN and CDR2 is SVGIG in the germline V gene (reference sequence). The CDR3 contains 15 residues. As DNA, the CDR3 is TGTGCCTGGGCCTTAGTGGGGCTTACAGGGGGTGGCTACACCTTC. This codes for CAWALVGLTGGGYTF.

This clone was observed a handful of times. The V call is TRBV2, the J call TRBJ2-7; D is possibly TRBD1 (6 bases). Trimming cost V 6 bases and J 0 bases, with 24 bases left between them. Germline CDR1 reads SNHLY; CDR2 reads FYNNEI. The CDR3 is 18 amino acids. The CDR3: CASSKFKVGQRGSYEQYF. The CDR3 bases are TGTGCCAGCAGCAAGTTCAAGGTAGGACAGAGGGGCTCCTACGAGCAGTACTTC.

This clone appeared once. The rearrangement uses TRBV9 and TRBJ2-7; TRBD2 matches at 10 bases. Unmatched junction bases numbered 10, after V lost 0 bases and J lost 7 bases. CDR1 and CDR2 (germline): SGDLS, YYNGEE. The CDR3 totals 16 residues. This CDR3 is CASSVAPSGRTGEQYF. In nucleotides, the CDR3 is TGTGCCAGCAGCGTAGCTCCTAGCGGGAGAACTGGGGAGCAGTACTTC.

This clone was seen only once. The chain recombines TRBV28 with TRBJ2-2; TRBD2 aligns across 8 bases. This CDR3 contains 16 residues. Germline CDR1 and CDR2: MDHEN and SYDVKM. J lost 0 bases, V lost 0 bases, and 0 bases had no gene match. CDR3 residues: CASSLWRGANTGELFF. The CDR3 DNA reads as TGTGCCAGCAGTTTATGGCGGGGGGCGAACACCGGGGAGCTGTTTTTT.

This clone was detected once. The V gene is TRBV7-2, the J gene TRBJ1-1, with D possibly being TRBD1 (6 bases). The CDR3 contains 17 residues. CDR1 SGHTA and CDR2 FQGNSA come from the germline V gene. Trimming shortened V by 1 base and J by 4 bases, and 19 bases separated the two germline ends. DNA of the CDR3: TGTGCCAGCAGCTTAGTTCCCGTACAGGGTAGAAGCACTGAAGCTTTCTTT. It translates to CASSLVPVQGRSTEAFF.

This clone was found once. The chain employs TRBV3-1 (or the pseudogene TRBV3-2) and TRBJ2-3; 15 bases are shared with TRBD2. Looked up from germline, CDR1 is LGHDT and CDR2 is YNNKEL (reference sequence). J was trimmed by 1 base and V by 5 bases; bases with no gene match: 1. This CDR3 comprises 16 residues. DNA of the CDR3: TGTGCCAGCAGCTGGACTAGCGGGAGGGGCACAGATACGCAGTATTTT. Its translation is CASSWTSGRGTDTQYF.

The V call is TRBV19, the J call TRBJ1-5, with 8 bases identical to TRBD1. Trimming removed 6 bases from V and 1 base from J; junction bases left unmatched: 2. The CDR3 contains 14 residues. Germline lookup yields CDR1 LNHDA and CDR2 SQIVND (reference sequence). The CDR3 region has the DNA TGTGCCAGTAGACGGACAGGGAGCAATCAGCCCCAGCATTTT. Protein product: CASRRTGSNQPQHF.

The chain links TRBV18 to TRBJ2-7, with 11 nucleotides matching TRBD1. The CDR3 runs 15 residues. The ends lost 2 bases at V and 3 bases at J; junction bases unmatched: 3. CDR1 and CDR2 (germline): KGHSH, LQKENI. The CDR3 here is CASSPSGTGGYEQYF. In DNA, the CDR3 is TGTGCCAGCTCACCATCCGGGACAGGGGGCTACGAGCAGTACTTC.

The V and J genes are TRBV11-2 and TRBJ2-3; the D is unclear. The germline V and J ends were trimmed by 4 bases and 3 bases, with 14 bases remaining between them. CDR1 is SGHAT, CDR2 FQNNGV, per germline. The CDR3 is 15 amino acids. The CDR3 DNA follows: TGTGCCAGCAGCTCGTCGCAGCGTCGGACAGATACGCAGTATTTT. It is translated as CASSSSQRRTDTQYF.

This clone was seen a single time. V and J are TRBV2 and TRBJ1-3; the match to TRBD1 covers 7 bases. From germline, CDR1 is SNHLY and CDR2 FYNNEI. V trimming: 3 bases; J trimming: 2 bases; junction bases outside the gene matches: 4. The CDR3 length is 15 residues. CDR3 protein: CASSEGQTAGNTIYF. The CDR3 coding sequence is TGTGCCAGCAGTGAGGGACAGACTGCTGGAAACACCATATATTTT.

V is TRBV6-5 and J is TRBJ1-2; D gene uncertain. V lost 2 bases to trimming and J lost 4 bases, with 8 bases between them. This CDR3 has 13 amino acids. Per the germline V gene, CDR1 is MNHEY and CDR2 is SVGAGI. The CDR3, as DNA: TGTGCCAGCAGTTACGAGGGCCTCTATGGCTACACCTTC. Translation gives CASSYEGLYGYTF.

V is TRBV4-1 and J is TRBJ2-2; D uncertain. The CDR3 spans 12 residues. Germline CDR1 MGHRA, CDR2 YSYEKL. V was cut by 4 bases and J by 3 bases, with 3 bases left in between. The CDR3 DNA follows: TGCGCCAGCAGCCCCTACACCGGGGAGCTGTTTTTT. Amino acids: CASSPYTGELFF.

The J gene is TRBJ2-1, the V gene TRBV19; 7 bases line up with TRBD2. This CDR3 contains 15 residues. Germline-derived CDR1 and CDR2 are LNHDA and SQIVND (reference sequence). J was trimmed by 3 bases and V by 5 bases; bases with no gene match: 7. CDR3: CASSLSSGVYNEQFF. The CDR3 nucleotides read TGTGCCAGTAGTCTCTCTAGCGGAGTCTACAATGAGCAGTTCTTC.

The V call is TRBV10-3, the J call TRBJ1-1, with 7 bases fitting TRBD1. The J segment lost 6 bases and the V segment lost 6 bases, leaving 13 bases of the junction unmatched. The CDR3 consists of 15 residues. Germline lookup yields CDR1 ENHRY and CDR2 SYGVKD. The CDR3 reads CAIRELQGKEAEAFF. The CDR3 DNA follows: TGTGCCATCAGAGAATTACAGGGGAAGGAAGCTGAAGCTTTCTTT.

The CDR3: CSAEDRQRAYEAFF. DNA of the CDR3: TGCAGCGCCGAGGACAGACAGCGAGCCTATGAAGCTTTCTTT. The rearrangement links TRBV29-1 to TRBJ1-1; perhaps TRBD1 as D (6 bases). CDR3 length: 14 residues. Trimming removed 7 bases at V and 7 bases at J, with 22 bases between. In germline, CDR1 is SQVTM, CDR2 ANQGSEA.

J is TRBJ2-1 and V is TRBV19; 7 positions match TRBD2. The germline V gene has CDR1 LNHDA and CDR2 SQIVND (reference sequence). V lost 5 bases and J lost 6; bases outside the gene matches: 7. The CDR3 contains 14 residues. The CDR3 spells CASSLSGAGNEQFF. CDR3 nucleotide sequence: TGTGCCAGTAGTCTAAGCGGGGCCGGCAATGAGCAGTTCTTC.

The rearrangement uses TRBV14 and TRBJ2-2; TRBD1 might be the D (6 bases). The CDR3 contains 18 residues. Germline V gene lookup returns CDR1 SGHDN and CDR2 FVKESK. V lost 6 bases and J lost 2, with 22 bases in between. CDR3 in DNA: TGTGCCAGCAGTAGGTCATACCCGGCAGGGGTAAACACCGGGGAGCTGTTTTTT. This gives the protein CASSRSYPAGVNTGELFF.

CDR3 in DNA: TGTGCCAGCAGCTTAGGAACTGCGGGATTGGAAGATACGCAGTATTTT. It specifies CASSLGTAGLEDTQYF. This chain connects TRBV7-7 to TRBJ2-3; D might be TRBD2 (6 bases). V gave up 1 base and J gave up 5 bases, with 16 bases separating them. This CDR3 has 16 amino acids. Germline assignment: CDR1 SSHAT and CDR2 FNYEAQ (reference sequence). Supplemented by reference TRBV7-7 and TRBJ2-3, the full variable domain reads GAGVSQSPRYKVTKRGQDVTLRCDPISSHATLYWYQQALGQGPEFLTYFNYEAQPDKSGLPSDRFSAERPEGSISTLTIQRTEQRDSAMYRCASSLGTAGLEDTQYFGPGTRLTVL.

This clone was seen a handful of times. The chain links TRBV19 to TRBJ1-4, with 11 bases identical to TRBD1. V lost 4 bases, J lost 0 bases, and 10 bases stayed unmatched. Germline-derived CDR1 and CDR2 are LNHDA and SQIVND (reference sequence). This CDR3 is built from 19 residues. CDR3 DNA: TGTGCCAGTAGTACTAGCCCGGACAGGGGGCATGCAACTAATGAAAAACTGTTTTTT. Amino acids: CASSTSPDRGHATNEKLFF.

This sequence joins TRBV7-2 and TRBJ2-4; the match to TRBD2 covers 15 bases. After removal of 5 bases from V and 1 base from J, the junction contained 9 bases not matched to a gene. The CDR3 has 19 residues. CDR1 is SGHTA, CDR2 FQGNSA, per germline. The CDR3 DNA reads as TGTGCCAGCAGCAGCGGACTAGCGGGAGGGCCGCGGGCCAAAAACATTCAGTACTTC. It specifies CASSSGLAGGPRAKNIQYF.

V usage is TRBV28 and J usage is TRBJ1-5; a weak D match, TRBD1 (6 bases). Per the germline V gene, CDR1 is MDHEN and CDR2 is SYDVKM. V gave up 8 bases and J gave up 10 bases, with 15 bases separating them. There are 12 residues in the CDR3. CDR3 in amino acids: CASRSTGLPQHF. CDR3 coding DNA: TGTGCCAGCCGCTCTACAGGGCTTCCCCAGCATTTT. Based on the CDR3 plus reference TRBV28 and TRBJ1-5, the full variable domain is DVKVTQSSRYLVKRTGEKVFLECVQDMDHENMFWYRQDPGLGLRLIYFSYDVKMKEKGDIPEGYSVSREKKERFSLILESASTNQTSMYLCASRSTGLPQHFGDGTRLSIL.

The V call is TRBV28, the J call TRBJ1-5, with D possibly matching TRBD1 (6 bases). V lost 4 bases to trimming and J lost 1 base, with 11 bases between them. Germline CDR1 MDHEN, CDR2 SYDVKM. CDR3 size: 15 residues. This CDR3 reads CASSSQGWSNQPQHF. CDR3 bases: TGTGCCAGCAGTTCCCAGGGGTGGAGCAATCAGCCCCAGCATTTT.

V is TRBV6-5 and J is TRBJ1-5; 8 bases line up with TRBD1. The V gene end was trimmed by 6 bases and the J gene end by 2 bases; junction bases not matched to a gene: 3. Germline lookup yields CDR1 MNHEY and CDR2 SVGAGI. The CDR3 contains 14 residues. The CDR3 loop reads CASSDRGGNQPQHF. CDR3 DNA sequence: TGTGCCAGCAGCGACAGGGGCGGCAATCAGCCCCAGCATTTT.

The chain recombines TRBV28 with TRBJ1-1, with TRBD1 as a possible D gene (6 bases). The CDR3 length is 14 residues. V dropped 5 bases and J dropped 3 bases, with 13 bases sitting between them. CDR1 is MDHEN, CDR2 SYDVKM, per germline. CDR3 amino acids: CASSPGDIHTEAFF. For the CDR3, the DNA is TGTGCCAGCAGTCCTGGGGACATTCACACTGAAGCTTTCTTT.

The chain has TRBV7-2 and TRBJ2-5, with D possibly TRBD1 on 6 matching bases. The CDR3 totals 15 residues. V lost 2 bases and J 3 bases, leaving 13 bases between the germline ends. CDR1 and CDR2 (germline): SGHTA, FQGNSA. CDR3 protein: CASSLYGGGKETQYF. CDR3 coding DNA: TGTGCCAGCAGCTTATATGGGGGCGGAAAAGAGACCCAGTACTTC.

The chain combines TRBV12-3 or TRBV12-4 with TRBJ1-2; D is undetermined. V was clipped by 3 bases and J by 7 bases, with 12 bases between them. The CDR3 loop spans 13 amino acids. The CDR3 DNA sequence: TGTGCCAGCAGTTTCGGCAGGCTGGCTGGCTACACCTTC. Protein: CASSFGRLAGYTF.

This clone was counted between two and nine times. J is TRBJ1-4 and V is TRBV28, with 7 bases fitting TRBD1. Germline CDR1 reads MDHEN; CDR2 reads SYDVKM. The CDR3 has 16 amino acids. The J segment lost 3 bases and the V segment lost 6 bases, leaving 10 bases of the junction unmatched. The CDR3 is CASRTGYGTANEKLFF. For the CDR3, the DNA is TGTGCCAGCAGGACAGGGTACGGTACGGCTAATGAAAAACTGTTTTTT.

This clone has just one count. This chain joins TRBV30 and TRBJ1-2, with TRBD1 matching over 7 bases. Germline assignment: CDR1 GTSNPN and CDR2 SVGIG (reference sequence). With V trimmed by 2 bases and J by 8 bases, 8 bases remained unmatched. CDR3 length: 13 residues. Here the CDR3 DNA reads TGTGCCTGGAGTTTAGGGGGCTCGGGCGGCTACACCTTC. Protein product: CAWSLGGSGGYTF.

This clone was recorded a few times. V gene TRBV4-2 combines with J gene TRBJ2-7, with a tentative D call TRBD2 (5 bases). This CDR3 comprises 14 residues. Trimming pared 2 bases from V and 9 bases from J, leaving 17 bases between. CDR1 is LGHNA and CDR2 is YNFKEQ in the germline V gene. As DNA, the CDR3 is TGTGCCAGCAGCCAAAGAGTGGCTACTGCGGGGCAGTACTTC. Translated, it gives CASSQRVATAGQYF.